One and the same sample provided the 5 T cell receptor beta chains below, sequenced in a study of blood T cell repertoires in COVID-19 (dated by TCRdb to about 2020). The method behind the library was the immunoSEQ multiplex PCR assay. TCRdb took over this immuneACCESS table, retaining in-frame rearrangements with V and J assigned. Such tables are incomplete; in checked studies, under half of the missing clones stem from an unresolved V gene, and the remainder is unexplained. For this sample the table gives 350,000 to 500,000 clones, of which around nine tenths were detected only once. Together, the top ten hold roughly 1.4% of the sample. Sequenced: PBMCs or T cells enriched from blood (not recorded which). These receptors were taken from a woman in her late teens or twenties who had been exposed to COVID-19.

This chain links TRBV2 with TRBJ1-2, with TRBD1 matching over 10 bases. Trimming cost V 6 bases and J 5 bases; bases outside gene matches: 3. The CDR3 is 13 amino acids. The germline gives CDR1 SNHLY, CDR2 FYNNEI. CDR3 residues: CASRDRGTYGYTF. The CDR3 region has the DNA TGTGCCAGCAGGGACAGGGGGACGTATGGCTACACCTTC.

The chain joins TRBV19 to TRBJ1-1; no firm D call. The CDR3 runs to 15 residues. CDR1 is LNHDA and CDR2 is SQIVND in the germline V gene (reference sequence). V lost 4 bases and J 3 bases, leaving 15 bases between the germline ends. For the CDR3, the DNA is TGTGCCAGTAGTACCACGCTAATAACAGACACTGAAGCTTTCTTT. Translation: CASSTTLITDTEAFF.

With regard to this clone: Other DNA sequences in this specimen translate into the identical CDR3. The CDR3 bases are TGTGCCAGCAGCGTACAGGGGGGAGGTAACTATGGCTACACCTTC. Encoded protein: CASSVQGGGNYGYTF. The chain joins TRBV9 to TRBJ1-2; 7 positions match TRBD1. CDR3 size: 15 residues. CDR1 is SGDLS and CDR2 is YYNGEE in the germline V gene. The junction had 4 bases not matched to a gene; V was cut back by 1 base and J by 1 base.

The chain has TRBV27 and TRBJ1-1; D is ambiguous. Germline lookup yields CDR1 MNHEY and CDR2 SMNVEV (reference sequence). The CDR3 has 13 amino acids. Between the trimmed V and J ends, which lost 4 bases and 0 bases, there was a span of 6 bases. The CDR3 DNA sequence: TGTGCCAGCAGTTCAAACATGAACACTGAAGCTTTCTTT. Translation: CASSSNMNTEAFF.

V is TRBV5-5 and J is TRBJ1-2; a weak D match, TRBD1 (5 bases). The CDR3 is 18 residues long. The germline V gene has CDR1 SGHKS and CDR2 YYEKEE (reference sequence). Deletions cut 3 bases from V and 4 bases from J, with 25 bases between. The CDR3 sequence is CASSSRTTDEPDGYGYTF. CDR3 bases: TGTGCCAGCAGCTCCCGAACGACAGACGAACCCGATGGCTATGGCTACACCTTC.